This T cell receptor (beta chain) was profiled in a study of shared clonotypes between healthy human individuals. Produced via immunoSEQ multiplex PCR; TCRdb's table is partial and in-frame only. The profile covers 550,000 to 700,000 clones, with approximately 73% appearing a single time and around 2% taken by the ten largest. The CDR3 consists of 13 residues. Germline CDR1 reads LNHDA; CDR2 reads SQIVND (reference sequence). The V end lost 6 bases, the J end lost 3 bases, and 10 bases lay between the germline ends. Notes on the study in general: Larger estimated richness was generally seen in naive subsets than in memory subsets.

Concerning this clone itself: Its antigen is unidentified.

Material: memory CD4+ T cells sorted from blood. The subset: CD45RA-negative fraction. The chain has TRBV19 and TRBJ2-3, with D possibly matching TRBD2 (6 bases). The sequence was obtained from a woman aged 25-40 years in good health. The CDR3 sequence: CASSTSLTDTQYF. As DNA, the CDR3 is TGTGCCAGTAGCACTAGCCTTACAGATACGCAGTATTTT.